The rows below give T cell receptor beta chains drawn from one sample of a study of T cells in Graves' hyperthyroidism and ophthalmopathy. One entry per CDR3 protein, called by TCRdb with MiXCR from the multiplex PCR reads. In the table there are 530,000 or so distinct CDR3 sequences, 15% to 20% of which are singletons. The specimen was blood. These receptors came from a woman between 18 and 29 years old with Graves' ophthalmopathy. Each CDR3 is given without its conserved first and last residue. The size field is filled for only some rows; it gives once, few, many or a size class.

cdr3_length: 10; v_call: TRBV28; j_call: TRBJ1-2; clone_size: many; cdr3_aa: ASSRTYYGYT
cdr3_length: 11; v_call: TRBV4-3; j_call: TRBJ2-7; clone_size: .; cdr3_aa: ASSQVFGREQY
cdr3_length: 10; v_call: TRBV29-1; j_call: TRBJ2-3; clone_size: .; cdr3_aa: SVGSFTDTQY
cdr3_length: 13; v_call: TRBV20-1; j_call: TRBJ1-1; clone_size: .; cdr3_aa: SATNGGRWDTEAF
cdr3_length: 12; v_call: TRBV6-1; j_call: TRBJ1-5; clone_size: many; cdr3_aa: ASQTWQSNQPQH
cdr3_length: 14; v_call: TRBV15; j_call: TRBJ2-5; clone_size: few; cdr3_aa: ATSRERTGNQETQY
cdr3_length: 13; v_call: TRBV28; j_call: TRBJ1-6; clone_size: many; cdr3_aa: ASSSTGQPNSPLH
cdr3_length: 9; v_call: TRBV7-2; j_call: TRBJ2-3; clone_size: .; cdr3_aa: VSSYIDTQY
cdr3_length: 15; v_call: TRBV6-1; j_call: TRBJ1-2; clone_size: many; cdr3_aa: ASSPGTGGAGDYGYT
cdr3_length: 12; v_call: TRBV5-1; j_call: TRBJ2-5; clone_size: .; cdr3_aa: ASSLEGTGETQY
cdr3_length: 13; v_call: TRBV19; j_call: TRBJ2-2; clone_size: .; cdr3_aa: ASSGTSGGGGELF
cdr3_length: 12; v_call: TRBV6-1; j_call: TRBJ2-5; clone_size: many; cdr3_aa: ASSQTGGMETQY
cdr3_length: 12; v_call: TRBV10-3; j_call: TRBJ2-1; clone_size: few; cdr3_aa: AISAPTGTGEQF